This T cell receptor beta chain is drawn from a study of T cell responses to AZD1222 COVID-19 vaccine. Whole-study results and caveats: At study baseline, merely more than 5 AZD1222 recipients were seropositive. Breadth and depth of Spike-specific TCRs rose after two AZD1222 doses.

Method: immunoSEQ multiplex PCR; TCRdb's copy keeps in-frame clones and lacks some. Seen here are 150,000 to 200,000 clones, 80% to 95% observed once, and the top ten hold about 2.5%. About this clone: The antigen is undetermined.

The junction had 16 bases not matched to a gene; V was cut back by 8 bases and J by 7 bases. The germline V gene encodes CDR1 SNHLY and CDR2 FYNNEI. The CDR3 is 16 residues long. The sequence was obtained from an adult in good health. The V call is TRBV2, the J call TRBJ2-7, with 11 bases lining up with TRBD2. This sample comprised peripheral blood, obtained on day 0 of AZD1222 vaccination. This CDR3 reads CASEKGLAVTKGEQYF. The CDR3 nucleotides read TGTGCCAGCGAGAAGGGACTAGCGGTAACCAAGGGGGAGCAGTACTTC.